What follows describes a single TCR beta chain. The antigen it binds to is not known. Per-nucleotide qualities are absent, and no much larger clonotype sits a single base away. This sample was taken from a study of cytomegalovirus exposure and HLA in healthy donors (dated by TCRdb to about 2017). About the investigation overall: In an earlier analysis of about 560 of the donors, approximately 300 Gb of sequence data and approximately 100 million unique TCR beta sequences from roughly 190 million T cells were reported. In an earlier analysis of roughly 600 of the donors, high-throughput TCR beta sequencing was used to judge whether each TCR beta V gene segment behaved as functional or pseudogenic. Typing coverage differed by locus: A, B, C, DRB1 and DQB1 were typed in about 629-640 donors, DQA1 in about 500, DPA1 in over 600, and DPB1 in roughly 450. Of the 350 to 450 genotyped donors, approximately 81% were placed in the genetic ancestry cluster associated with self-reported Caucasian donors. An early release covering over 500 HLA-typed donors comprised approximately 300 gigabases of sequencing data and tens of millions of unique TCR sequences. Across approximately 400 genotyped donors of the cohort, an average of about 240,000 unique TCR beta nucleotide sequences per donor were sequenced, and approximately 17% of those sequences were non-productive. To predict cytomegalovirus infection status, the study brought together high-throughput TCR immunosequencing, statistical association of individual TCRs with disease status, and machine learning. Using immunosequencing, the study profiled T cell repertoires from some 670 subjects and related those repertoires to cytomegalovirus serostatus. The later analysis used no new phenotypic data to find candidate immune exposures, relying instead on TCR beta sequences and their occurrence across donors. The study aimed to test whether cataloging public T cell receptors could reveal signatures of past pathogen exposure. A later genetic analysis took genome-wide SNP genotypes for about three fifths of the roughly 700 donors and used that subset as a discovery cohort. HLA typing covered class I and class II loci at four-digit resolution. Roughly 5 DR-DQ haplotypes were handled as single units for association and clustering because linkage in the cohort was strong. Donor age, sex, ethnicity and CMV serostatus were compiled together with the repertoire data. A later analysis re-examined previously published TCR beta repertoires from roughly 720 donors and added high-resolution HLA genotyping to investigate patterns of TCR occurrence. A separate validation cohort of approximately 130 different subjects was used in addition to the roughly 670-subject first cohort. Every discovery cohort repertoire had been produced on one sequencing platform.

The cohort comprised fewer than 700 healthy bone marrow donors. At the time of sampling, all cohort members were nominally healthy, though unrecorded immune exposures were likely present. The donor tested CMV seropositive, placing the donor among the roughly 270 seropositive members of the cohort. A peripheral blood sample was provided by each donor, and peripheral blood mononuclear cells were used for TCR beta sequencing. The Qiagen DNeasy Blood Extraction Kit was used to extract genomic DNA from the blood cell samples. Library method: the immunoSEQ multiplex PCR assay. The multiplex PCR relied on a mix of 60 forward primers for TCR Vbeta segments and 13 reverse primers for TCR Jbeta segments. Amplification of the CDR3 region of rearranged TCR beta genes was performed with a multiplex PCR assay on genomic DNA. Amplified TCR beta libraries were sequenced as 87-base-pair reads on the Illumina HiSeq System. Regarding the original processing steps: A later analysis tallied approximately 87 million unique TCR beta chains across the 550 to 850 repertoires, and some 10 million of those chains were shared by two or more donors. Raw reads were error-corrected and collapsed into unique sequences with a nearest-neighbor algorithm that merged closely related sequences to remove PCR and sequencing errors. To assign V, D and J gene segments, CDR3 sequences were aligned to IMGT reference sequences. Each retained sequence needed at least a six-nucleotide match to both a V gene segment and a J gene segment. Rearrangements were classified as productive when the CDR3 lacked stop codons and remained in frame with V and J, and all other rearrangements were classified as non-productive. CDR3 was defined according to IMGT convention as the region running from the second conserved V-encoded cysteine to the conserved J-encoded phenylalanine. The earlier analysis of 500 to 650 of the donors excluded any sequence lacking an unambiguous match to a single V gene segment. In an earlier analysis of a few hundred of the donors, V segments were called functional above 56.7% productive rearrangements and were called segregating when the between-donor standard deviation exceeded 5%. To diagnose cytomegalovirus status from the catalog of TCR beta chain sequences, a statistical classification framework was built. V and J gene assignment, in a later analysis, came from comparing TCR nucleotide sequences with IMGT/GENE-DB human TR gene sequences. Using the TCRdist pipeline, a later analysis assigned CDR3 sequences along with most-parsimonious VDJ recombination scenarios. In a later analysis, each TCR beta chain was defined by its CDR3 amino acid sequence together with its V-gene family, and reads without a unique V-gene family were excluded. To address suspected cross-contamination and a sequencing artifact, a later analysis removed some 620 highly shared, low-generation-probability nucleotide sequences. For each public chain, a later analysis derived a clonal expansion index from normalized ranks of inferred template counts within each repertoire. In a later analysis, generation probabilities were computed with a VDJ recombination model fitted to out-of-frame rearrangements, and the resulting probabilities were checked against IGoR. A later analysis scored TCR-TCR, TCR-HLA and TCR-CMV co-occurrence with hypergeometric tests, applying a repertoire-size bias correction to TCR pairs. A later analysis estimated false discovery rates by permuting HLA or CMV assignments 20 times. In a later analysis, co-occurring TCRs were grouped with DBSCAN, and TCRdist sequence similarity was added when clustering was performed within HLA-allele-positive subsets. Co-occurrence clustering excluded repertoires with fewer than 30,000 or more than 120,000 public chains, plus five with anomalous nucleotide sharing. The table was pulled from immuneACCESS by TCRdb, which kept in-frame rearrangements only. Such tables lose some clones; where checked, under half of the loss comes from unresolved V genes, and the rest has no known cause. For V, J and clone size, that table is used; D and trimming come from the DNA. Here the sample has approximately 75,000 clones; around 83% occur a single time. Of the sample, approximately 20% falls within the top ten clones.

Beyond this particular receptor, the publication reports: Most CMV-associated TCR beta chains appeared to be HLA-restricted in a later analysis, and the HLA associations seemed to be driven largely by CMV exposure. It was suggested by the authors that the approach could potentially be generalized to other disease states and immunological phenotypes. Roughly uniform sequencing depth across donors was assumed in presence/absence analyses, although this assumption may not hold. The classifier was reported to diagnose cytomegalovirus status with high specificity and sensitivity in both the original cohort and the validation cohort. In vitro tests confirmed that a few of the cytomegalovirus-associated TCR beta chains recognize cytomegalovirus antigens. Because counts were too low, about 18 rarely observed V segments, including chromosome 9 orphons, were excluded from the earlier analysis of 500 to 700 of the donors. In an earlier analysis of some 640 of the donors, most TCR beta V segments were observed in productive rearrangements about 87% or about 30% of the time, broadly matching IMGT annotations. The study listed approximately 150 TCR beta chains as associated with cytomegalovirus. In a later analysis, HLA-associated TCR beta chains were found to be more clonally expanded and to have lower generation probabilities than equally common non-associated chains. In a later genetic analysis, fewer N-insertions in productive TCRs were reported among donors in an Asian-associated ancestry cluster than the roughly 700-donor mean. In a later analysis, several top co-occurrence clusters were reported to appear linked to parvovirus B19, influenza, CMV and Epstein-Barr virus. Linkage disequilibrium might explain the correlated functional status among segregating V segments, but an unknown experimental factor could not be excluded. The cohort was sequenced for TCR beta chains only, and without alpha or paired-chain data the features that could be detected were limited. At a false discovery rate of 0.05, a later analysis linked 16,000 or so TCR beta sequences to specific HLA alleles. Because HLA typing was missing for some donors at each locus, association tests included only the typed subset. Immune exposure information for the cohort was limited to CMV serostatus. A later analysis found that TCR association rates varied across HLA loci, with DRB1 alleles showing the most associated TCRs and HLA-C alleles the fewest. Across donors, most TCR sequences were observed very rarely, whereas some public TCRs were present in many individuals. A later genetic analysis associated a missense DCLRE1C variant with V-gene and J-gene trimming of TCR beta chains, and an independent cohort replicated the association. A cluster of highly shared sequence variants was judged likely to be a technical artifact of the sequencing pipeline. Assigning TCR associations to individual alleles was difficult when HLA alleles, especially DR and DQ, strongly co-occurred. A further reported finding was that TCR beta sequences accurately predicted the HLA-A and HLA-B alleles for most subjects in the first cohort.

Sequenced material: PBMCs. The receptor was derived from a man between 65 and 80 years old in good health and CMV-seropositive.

The CDR3 corresponds to CASSAPPDSDTQYF. Read as DNA, the sequence is TGTGCCAGCTCAGCTCCCCCGGACAGTGATACGCAGTATTTT. The rearrangement combines TRBV18 with TRBJ2-3; the D segment could be TRBD1, given 6 matching bases. Cut back by 5 bases and 6 bases, the V and J ends lie 15 bases apart. The germline V gene gives CDR1 as KGHSH and CDR2 as LQKENI. The CDR3 has 14 amino acids, counting the end cysteine and phenylalanine. Only the CDR3 DNA stays, 42 bases, in frame from base 1.